The rows below give T cell receptor beta chains drawn from one sample of a study of blood T cell repertoires in COVID-19. Repertoires were generated with immunoSEQ multiplex PCR, while TCRdb's copy carries only in-frame clones and drops some. The table records roughly 410,000 clones, 80% to 90% of them present only once. The sequenced sample was peripheral blood. The receptors come from a woman aged 60-70 years with COVID-19, enrolled during active disease. CDR3s include the opening cysteine and the closing phenylalanine or tryptophan. A D gene is named only where the DNA matches it firmly. Not all rows give a size; the values are once, few, many and, for expanded clones, a class.

TRBJ1-1 TRBV27 TRBD1 few CASSSLTGFTEAFF TGTGCCAGCAGTTCCTTGACAGGGTTTACTGAAGCTTTCTTT
TRBJ2-6 TRBV7-3 TRBD1 - CASSFLAGGAGANVLTF TGTGCCAGCAGCTTCCTTGCAGGGGGCGCCGGGGCCAACGTCCTGACTTTC
TRBJ1-2 TRBV5-6 - - CASSSPRTGFYGYTF TGTGCCAGCAGCTCCCCACGAACAGGGTTCTATGGCTACACCTTC
TRBJ2-4 TRBV6-4 TRBD1 - CASSPGQGGSKNIQYF TGTGCCAGCAGCCCCGGACAGGGAGGTAGCAAAAACATTCAGTACTTC
TRBJ2-5 TRBV10-3 - - CAISESWPSQETQYF TGTGCCATCAGTGAGTCGTGGCCAAGCCAAGAGACCCAGTACTTC
TRBJ2-1 TRBV3-1/TRBV3-2 TRBD1 - CASRGFGTGPNEQFF TGTGCCAGCAGAGGCTTTGGGACAGGGCCCAATGAGCAGTTCTTC
TRBJ2-5 TRBV19 - once CASSIGQGKTQYF TGTGCCAGTAGTATTGGTCAGGGGAAGACCCAGTACTTC
TRBJ2-7 TRBV5-4 - - CASNTLVTYEQYF TGTGCCAGCAACACGCTTGTCACGTACGAGCAGTACTTC
TRBJ1-2 TRBV5-1 - once CASSLGQTDYGYTF TGCGCCAGCAGCTTGGGACAGACAGATTATGGCTACACCTTC
TRBJ2-7 TRBV20-1 - once CSAISRGEQYF TGCAGTGCTATCTCTCGGGGTGAGCAGTACTTC
TRBJ2-3 TRBV10-3 - - CAIGGAGGLDTQYF TGTGCCATCGGGGGGGCCGGGGGCTTGGATACGCAGTATTTT
TRBJ2-1 TRBV6-5 - - CASSLFGGPNNEQFF TGTGCCAGCAGTCTCTTCGGAGGGCCCAACAATGAGCAGTTCTTC
TRBJ1-2 TRBV5-1 TRBD1 once CASSFDRGDSNYGYTF TGCGCCAGCAGCTTTGACCGCGGGGACAGCAACTATGGCTACACCTTC
TRBJ1-5 TRBV6-1 TRBD1 - CASSEAGQGFRSNQPQHF TGTGCCAGCAGTGAAGCCGGACAGGGGTTTAGAAGCAATCAGCCCCAGCATTTT
TRBJ1-2 TRBV5-6 TRBD1 - CASSFRDRDGYTF TGTGCCAGCAGCTTCCGGGACAGGGATGGCTACACCTTC
TRBJ2-2 TRBV6-6 TRBD2 few CASGTSGGVAGELFF TGTGCCAGTGGGACTAGCGGGGGCGTAGCCGGGGAGCTGTTTTTT
TRBJ1-1 TRBV30 - - CAWSVFFALANTEAFF TGTGCCTGGAGTGTCTTTTTCGCCCTGGCCAACACTGAAGCTTTCTTT
TRBJ2-1 TRBV7-7 TRBD2 - CASSLVGGANNEQFF TGTGCCAGCAGCTTAGTCGGGGGGGCGAACAATGAGCAGTTCTTC
TRBJ1-2 TRBV3-1/TRBV3-2 - - CASSPRVRATNYGYTF TGTGCCAGCAGCCCCCGAGTCAGGGCGACTAACTATGGCTACACCTTC
TRBJ1-2 TRBV29-1 TRBD1 once CSVAGQGGYGYTF TGCAGCGTTGCGGGACAGGGGGGGTATGGCTACACCTTC
TRBJ2-1 TRBV28 TRBD2 once CASRGLAGVYNEQFF TGTGCCAGCAGGGGTCTAGCGGGGGTGTACAATGAGCAGTTCTTC
TRBJ1-1 TRBV9 - - CASSLRGGGTEAFF TGTGCCAGTAGCCTCAGGGGCGGAGGCACTGAAGCTTTCTTT
TRBJ2-3 TRBV5-5 - - CASSLWTVVTDTQYF TGTGCCAGCAGCTTGTGGACAGTGGTTACAGATACGCAGTATTTT
TRBJ1-1 TRBV15 TRBD1 - CATSRETGDTEAFF TGTGCCACCAGCAGAGAGACAGGGGACACTGAAGCTTTCTTT
TRBJ1-5 TRBV7-2 - once CASSLSSSNQPQHF TGTGCCAGCAGCTTATCCAGTAGCAATCAGCCCCAGCATTTT
TRBJ1-2 TRBV6-1 TRBD1 - CASSEQGESYGYTF TGTGCCAGCAGTGAACAGGGGGAATCCTATGGCTACACCTTC
TRBJ2-2 TRBV7-9 TRBD2 few CASSLSGGYTGELFF TGTGCCAGCAGCTTAAGCGGGGGATACACCGGGGAGCTGTTTTTT
TRBJ1-2 TRBV19 TRBD1 many CASAGQGSYGYTF TGTGCCAGTGCGGGACAGGGATCATATGGCTACACCTTC
TRBJ2-2 TRBV5-1 TRBD1 - CASSRDRGLTGELFF TGCGCCAGCAGCAGGGACAGGGGGCTGACCGGGGAGCTGTTTTTT
TRBJ1-2 TRBV18 TRBD1 - CASSPRPHQGQGARGYTF TGTGCCAGCTCACCCAGACCGCACCAGGGACAGGGGGCTCGTGGCTACACCTTC
TRBJ1-2 TRBV7-8 TRBD1 - CASSLAEDRGVSGYTF TGTGCCAGCAGCTTAGCGGAAGACAGGGGAGTGAGTGGCTACACCTTC
TRBJ1-1 TRBV6-5 TRBD1 - CASRHRQGASEAFF TGTGCCAGCAGACACAGACAGGGGGCATCTGAAGCTTTCTTT
TRBJ1-1 TRBV11-2 - - CASRTFGGDFAEAFF TGTGCCAGCAGAACTTTCGGCGGGGATTTCGCTGAAGCTTTCTTT
TRBJ1-5 TRBV29-1 TRBD1 - CSVRTGDNQPQHF TGCAGCGTACGGACAGGGGACAATCAGCCCCAGCATTTT
TRBJ1-1 TRBV3-1/TRBV3-2 TRBD1 - CASTREGASTEAFF TGTGCCAGCACCCGAGAGGGGGCGTCCACTGAAGCTTTCTTT
TRBJ1-1 TRBV10-3 - - CAISDPLERPNTEAFF TGTGCCATCAGTGATCCCCTGGAGCGGCCGAACACTGAAGCTTTCTTT
TRBJ2-5 TRBV7-2 - - CASSYGARGGVETQYF TGTGCCAGCAGCTATGGGGCCCGGGGAGGAGTAGAGACCCAGTACTTC
TRBJ1-1 TRBV29-1 - - CSAQIGQGNTEAFF TGCAGCGCCCAAATCGGGCAGGGGAACACTGAAGCTTTCTTT
TRBJ1-6 TRBV2 - - CASSARGPLHF TGTGCCAGCAGTGCGAGAGGGCCCCTCCACTTT
TRBJ1-4 TRBV10-1 - - CASSGPGHGNGEKLFF TGCGCCAGCAGTGGACCGGGACACGGGAACGGGGAAAAACTGTTTTTT
TRBJ1-1 TRBV28 - - CASSLWTVPGGTEAFF TGTGCCAGCAGTTTGTGGACAGTTCCGGGTGGCACTGAAGCTTTCTTT
TRBJ2-7 TRBV5-5 - - CASSWAGRAGSSYEQYF TGTGCCAGCAGCTGGGCGGGACGAGCAGGGAGCTCCTACGAGCAGTACTTC
TRBJ1-1 TRBV5-1 - - CASRDTTGVNSEAFF TGCGCCAGCCGGGACACAACTGGGGTGAACAGTGAAGCTTTCTTT
TRBJ1-6 TRBV7-9 - - CASSFGESPLHF TGTGCCAGCAGCTTCGGGGAATCACCCCTCCACTTT
TRBJ1-5 TRBV19 - - CASSIVPGFGNQPQHF TGTGCCAGTAGTATAGTGCCAGGGTTTGGCAATCAGCCCCAGCATTTT
TRBJ1-1 TRBV18 TRBD1 - CASSAIGTGETEAFF TGTGCCAGCTCAGCAATAGGTACAGGGGAGACTGAAGCTTTCTTT
TRBJ1-2 TRBV29-1 TRBD1 - CSASGQGHYGYTF TGCAGCGCGTCAGGACAGGGGCACTATGGCTACACCTTC
TRBJ2-5 TRBV5-1 - once CASWRAGQETQYF TGCGCCAGCTGGCGGGCTGGTCAAGAGACCCAGTACTTC
TRBJ1-1 TRBV28 TRBD1 - CASSLMTGGIKTEAFF TGTGCCAGCAGTTTAATGACAGGGGGCATAAAAACTGAAGCTTTCTTT
TRBJ1-2 TRBV7-8 - - CASSSIEDRNYGYTF TGTGCCAGCAGCTCAATAGAGGACAGAAACTATGGCTACACCTTC
TRBJ2-7 TRBV7-2 - - CASREGPTTYEQYF TGTGCCAGCAGGGAGGGGCCAACAACCTACGAGCAGTACTTC
TRBJ1-2 TRBV11-2 TRBD1 - CASSLGTGTGWLGYTF TGTGCCAGCAGCTTAGGCACCGGGACAGGGTGGTTGGGCTACACCTTC